This T cell receptor beta chain appears in the sequencing data of a study of T cells in Graves' hyperthyroidism and ophthalmopathy. The investigators amplified TCR beta CDR3 regions from RNA transcripts. TCR CDR3 underwent first-round RT-PCR with the HTBI primer set. TCRdb reanalysed the multiplex PCR reads using MiXCR and keeps one entry per CDR3 protein. The repertoire holds some 690,000 distinct CDR3 sequences, roughly 17% seen once, with 15% to 18% in the top ten. Germline CDR1 SGHRS, CDR2 YFSETQ. The length of the CDR3 is 15 residues. Germline trimming cut 4 bases from V and 4 bases from J; bases unmatched to any gene: 3. When ophthalmopathy did not progress within 18 months, Graves' hyperthyroidism was considered stable. Disease duration under 2 months; hyperthyroidism patients were aged 18 to 65. Reasons for excluding patients were uncontrolled infection, other autoimmune disease, pregnancy or lactation.

As to this clonotype: Its antigen is still unknown.

Notes on the study in general: In blood, most of the thyroid clonotypes expanded above 0.001 were also present.

Source material: blood. The chain is built from TRBV5-1 and TRBJ2-5; 14 nucleotides match TRBD2. This receptor was obtained from a man aged 50 to 59 with Graves' hyperthyroidism. The DNA of the CDR3 is TGCGCCAGCAGCGGGACTAGCGGGAGTTTAGAGACCCAGTACTTC. It encodes CASSGTSGSLETQYF.